This T cell receptor (beta chain) was sequenced during a study of early T cells in non-severe SARS-CoV-2 infection. This clonotype came up many times. The germline V gene has CDR1 SGHTA and CDR2 FQGNSA. V lost 2 bases and J 6 bases, leaving 7 bases between the germline ends. The CDR3 has 13 amino acids. TCRdb re-analysed the 5' RACE reads in MiXCR, keeping a single row per CDR3 protein. The repertoire holds around 59,000 distinct CDR3 sequences, with 8.5% to 10% as singletons. This sequence originates from an adult who was a healthcare worker with PCR-confirmed SARS-CoV-2 infection or an uninfected control (not recorded which). This chain joins TRBV7-2 and TRBJ2-2; no definite D call. The sample comprised whole blood. The CDR3 DNA is TGTGCCAGCAGCTTACCGAAATCCGGGGAGCTGTTTTTT. It encodes CASSLPKSGELFF.